A selection of T cell receptor beta chains follows, all from one sample in a study of blood T cells in healthy people across ages. TCRdb re-called the 5' RACE reads with MiXCR, one entry per CDR3 protein. The table shows 540,000 or so distinct CDR3 sequences, with less than 60% occurring only once. Sequenced input: blood. These receptor sequences come from a man older than 75 in good health. Both conserved end residues are part of each CDR3. D genes are given only for firm matches. Clone size is given for some rows only: seen once, a few or many times, or a class if the clone is expanded.

abundance,j_gene,len,d_gene,v_gene,CDR3nt,CDR3aa
.,TRBJ2-1,15,.,TRBV4-3,TGCGCCAGCAGCCAAGAGGGGCAGGGGTTCAATGAGCAGTTCTTC,CASSQEGQGFNEQFF
.,TRBJ1-6,14,.,TRBV5-1,TGCGCCAGCAGCTTGGGACAGGACCATTCACCCCTCCACTTT,CASSLGQDHSPLHF
.,TRBJ1-2,15,.,TRBV28,TGTGCCAGCAGTTTATATGCAGACCGATCGGGAGGCTACACCTTC,CASSLYADRSGGYTF
.,TRBJ1-6,15,.,TRBV28,TGTGCCAGCAGTTTTGGTACAGGGAGAAATTCACCCCTCCACTTT,CASSFGTGRNSPLHF
.,TRBJ2-3,16,TRBD2,TRBV12-3/TRBV12-4,TGTGCCAGCACCGCGACTAGCGGGGGAGTTCCAGATACGCAGTATTTT,CASTATSGGVPDTQYF
.,TRBJ2-5,14,.,TRBV7-7,TGTGCTAGCAGCTTAGATCGTACCTCAGAGACCCAGTACTTC,CASSLDRTSETQYF
many,TRBJ1-1,15,TRBD1,TRBV7-9,TGTGCCAGCAGCTTACGGGACAGGGGCGAGGCTGAAGCTTTCTTT,CASSLRDRGEAEAFF
few,TRBJ2-6,14,.,TRBV5-6,TGTGCCAGCAGCTACGGACGGCGGGCCAACGTCCTGACTTTC,CASSYGRRANVLTF
few,TRBJ2-3,13,.,TRBV29-1,TGCAGCGCCGCGAACCCTAGCACAGATACGCAGTATTTT,CSAANPSTDTQYF
.,TRBJ2-7,15,.,TRBV10-3,TGTGCCATCAGTGAGTCGTCGGCAGGGGCGTACGAGCAGTACTTC,CAISESSAGAYEQYF
.,TRBJ2-7,14,.,TRBV20-1,TGCAGTGCTAGAGAGCCAGACAGCTCCTACGAGCAGTACTTC,CSAREPDSSYEQYF
.,TRBJ2-1,18,.,TRBV7-2,TGTGCCAGCAGCCGGCCCCGGGGACTGCTAGCCTCCTACAATGAGCAGTTCTTC,CASSRPRGLLASYNEQFF
once,TRBJ2-1,14,TRBD2,TRBV6-2/TRBV6-3,TGTGCCAGCAGTTTTACTAGCGGTCACAATGAGCAGTTCTTC,CASSFTSGHNEQFF